This entry describes one T cell receptor (beta chain). Its matching antigen is unknown. Analysis merged second doses at about 4 or about 12 weeks. The CDR3 covers 13 residues. The germline V gene encodes CDR1 MNHEY and CDR2 SVGAGI. Trimming took off 3 bases at V and 3 bases at J, with 8 bases between the two ends. These data are taken from a study of T cell responses to AZD1222 COVID-19 vaccine. Sequencing used immunoSEQ multiplex PCR; TCRdb keeps in-frame clones, though not all of them. The table shows more than 100,000 clones, with 80% to 95% occurring only once. Study-wide results and caveats: CD4 TCRs associated with vaccination spanned spike, dominating at 160-218 and 743-854. Vaccination with two AZD1222 doses was followed by a rise in Spike-specific TCR breadth and depth. As reported, nearly half of all spike-specific TCRs target variant regions that are unmutated.

The receptor comes from an adult who received the AZD1222 COVID-19 vaccine. This rearrangement joins TRBV6-5 to TRBJ1-1; D is unresolved. Specimen: peripheral blood, collected 28 days after the second AZD1222 dose. The CDR3 protein is CASSYHRDTEAFF. The CDR3 DNA follows: TGTGCCAGCAGTTATCATAGGGACACTGAAGCTTTCTTT.